The 20 T cell receptor beta chains listed next were all sequenced from one sample in a study of blood T cell repertoires in COVID-19 (dated by TCRdb to 2020 to 2021). Libraries came from the immunoSEQ multiplex PCR assay. This immuneACCESS table, as held by TCRdb, lists in-frame sequences with V and J called but not all clones. Of the missing ones, under half trace to an unresolved V gene in checked studies; the others have no known cause. This sample is represented by some 130,000 clones; 80% to 90% of them were singletons. Around 4.2% of the sample goes to the ten largest clones. Sequenced: PBMCs or T cells enriched from blood (not recorded which). All receptors derive from a middle-aged man who had recovered from COVID-19.

The genes are TRBV6-5 and TRBJ1-1; perhaps TRBD1 as D (6 bases). CDR3 length: 15 amino acids. V was shortened by 0 bases and J by 11 bases, with 19 bases between the two germline ends. Germline V gene lookup returns CDR1 MNHEY and CDR2 SVGAGI. The CDR3, as DNA: TGTGCCAGCAGTTACTCGGTCGGACAGAGGTTTTTGGCTTTCTTT. Encoded protein: CASSYSVGQRFLAFF.

The gene calls are TRBV7-7 and TRBJ2-7; weak D call: TRBD2 (6 bases). This CDR3 has 15 residues. Germline V gene data show CDR1 as SSHAT and CDR2 as FNYEAQ (reference sequence). DNA of the CDR3: TGTGCTAGCAGCGCATCTAGCGCCAGCTCCTACGAGCAGTACGTC. It is translated as CASSASSASSYEQYV.

The chain combines TRBV11-2 with TRBJ2-5; 8 positions match TRBD2. The CDR3 extends over 18 amino acids. In germline, CDR1 is SGHAT, CDR2 FQNNGV. The ends lost 5 bases at V and 0 bases at J; junction bases unmatched: 14. The CDR3 coding sequence is TGTGCCAGCAGCCTTAATGCCGGGGGGGTAACGTACCAAGAGACCCAGTACTTC. Translated: CASSLNAGGVTYQETQYF. The whole variable domain, remainder taken from reference TRBV11-2 and TRBJ2-5, is EAGVAQSPRYKIIEKRQSVAFWCNPISGHATLYWYQQILGQGPKLLIQFQNNGVVDDSQLPKDRFSAERLKGVDSTLKIQPAKLEDSAVYLCASSLNAGGVTYQETQYFGPGTRLLVL.

The rearrangement uses TRBV7-8 and TRBJ1-6, with 9 bases identical to TRBD1. Germline assignment: CDR1 SGHVS and CDR2 FQNEAQ. The CDR3 is 18 residues long. J lost 5 bases, V lost 1 base, and 9 bases had no gene match. The CDR3 is CASSLDPQGAYNNSPLHF. The CDR3 coding sequence is TGTGCCAGCAGCTTAGATCCACAGGGGGCATATAATAATTCACCCCTCCACTTT.

The chain carries TRBV28 and TRBJ2-7; no clear D gene. Trimming shortened V by 2 bases and J by 0 bases, and 11 bases separated the two germline ends. The CDR3 loop spans 15 amino acids. Germline CDR1 reads MDHEN; CDR2 reads SYDVKM. The CDR3 reads CASSLSRSSSYEQYV. CDR3 bases: TGTGCCAGCAGTTTAAGCCGGTCCTCCTCCTACGAGCAGTACGTC.

The rearrangement uses TRBV11-2 and TRBJ1-6, with 11 bases aligning to TRBD1. Germline values: CDR1 SGHAT, CDR2 FQNNGV. The CDR3 extends over 15 amino acids. With V trimmed by 4 bases and J by 10 bases, 6 bases remained unmatched. CDR3 nucleotides: TGTGCCAGCAGCTCCGGACAGGGGGCTGAGTCACCCCTCCACTTT. Residues: CASSSGQGAESPLHF.

The J gene is TRBJ1-5, the V gene TRBV28; no definite D call. This CDR3 is built from 15 residues. V lost 3 bases, J lost 7 bases, and 16 bases lay in between. The germline V gene has CDR1 MDHEN and CDR2 SYDVKM. The CDR3 spells CASSFTGPLSQPQHF. CDR3 in DNA: TGTGCCAGCAGTTTTACGGGTCCCCTGAGCCAGCCCCAGCATTTT. The whole variable domain, filled in from reference TRBV28 and TRBJ1-5, reads DVKVTQSSRYLVKRTGEKVFLECVQDMDHENMFWYRQDPGLGLRLIYFSYDVKMKEKGDIPEGYSVSREKKERFSLILESASTNQTSMYLCASSFTGPLSQPQHFGDGTRLSIL.

CDR3: CASSGTGHYGYTF. The CDR3 nucleotides are TGTGCCAGCAGCGGGACAGGACACTATGGCTACACCTTC. V gene TRBV9 combines with J gene TRBJ1-2; 7 bases align to TRBD1. In germline, CDR1 is SGDLS, CDR2 YYNGEE. The J segment lost 3 bases and the V segment lost 3 bases, leaving 2 bases of the junction unmatched. This CDR3 is built from 13 residues.

The chain joins TRBV4-3 to TRBJ1-2; 8 bases match TRBD1. J lost 7 bases, V lost 1 base, and 8 bases had no gene match. CDR3 length: 15 amino acids. Germline V gene data show CDR1 as LGHNA and CDR2 as YSLEER. The CDR3 DNA is TGCGCCAGCAGCCAAGTTCCCCCCAGGGGGCTTGGCTACACCTTC. Amino acid sequence: CASSQVPPRGLGYTF.

This clone was detected a few times. This chain connects TRBV2 to TRBJ1-5; 11 nucleotides agree with TRBD1. Trimming at V came to 6 bases and at J to 7 bases, leaving 5 bases not matched to a gene. There are 14 residues in the CDR3. The germline V gene has CDR1 SNHLY and CDR2 FYNNEI. The CDR3 sequence: CASRDGTGGQPQHF. In nucleotides, the CDR3 is TGTGCCAGCAGGGATGGGACAGGGGGACAGCCCCAGCATTTT.

J is TRBJ2-3 and V is TRBV6-5; D is ambiguous. This CDR3 comprises 14 residues. V was pared by 5 bases and J by 4 bases, with 13 bases between. Germline V gene sequence: CDR1 MNHEY, CDR2 SVGAGI. The CDR3 spells CASSTGLRADTQYF. Here the CDR3 DNA reads TGTGCCAGCAGTACGGGTCTCCGGGCAGATACGCAGTATTTT.

The chain links TRBV5-6 to TRBJ1-2; 7 positions agree with TRBD1. The CDR3 has 12 residues. Germline assignment: CDR1 SGHDT and CDR2 YYEEEE. The junction had 4 bases not matched to a gene; V was cut back by 3 bases and J by 8 bases. CDR3 residues: CASSWGTDGYTF. The CDR3 DNA reads TGTGCCAGCAGCTGGGGGACAGACGGCTACACCTTC.

The rearrangement links TRBV18 to TRBJ1-1; TRBD1 is a possible D gene (6 bases). The V end was cut by 3 bases, the J end by 2 bases, with 10 bases between. The germline V gene encodes CDR1 KGHSH and CDR2 LQKENI. This CDR3 spans 14 amino acids. The CDR3 loop reads CASSPRTDNTEAFF. The DNA for the CDR3 is TGTGCCAGCTCACCGCGGACAGACAACACTGAAGCTTTCTTT.

This chain links TRBV9 with TRBJ2-3; 9 bases line up with TRBD2. After removal of 3 bases from V and 1 base from J, the junction contained 0 bases not matched to a gene. Germline CDR1 is SGDLS and CDR2 is YYNGEE. CDR3 length equals 14 residues. CDR3 protein: CASSASGGTDTQYF. The CDR3 nucleotides are TGTGCCAGCAGCGCTAGCGGGGGCACAGATACGCAGTATTTT.

The chain links TRBV7-3 to TRBJ2-2; TRBD2 agrees at 8 bases. CDR1 is SGHTA and CDR2 is FQGTGA in the germline V gene. V shed 5 bases and J 7 bases; nucleotides not matched to a gene: 6. This CDR3 is built from 14 residues. CDR3 protein: CASSQSGGNGELFF. CDR3 nucleotides: TGTGCCAGCAGCCAAAGCGGGGGCAACGGGGAGCTGTTTTTT.

The chain carries TRBV28 and TRBJ1-1; D gene ambiguous. Germline lookup yields CDR1 MDHEN and CDR2 SYDVKM. Trimming took 1 base from V and 0 from J, leaving 9 bases between them. The CDR3 contains 15 residues. The CDR3 sequence: CASSLFRAMNTEAFF. CDR3 DNA: TGTGCCAGCAGTTTATTTCGAGCTATGAACACTGAAGCTTTCTTT.

This chain joins TRBV10-2 and TRBJ2-3, with 13 bases lining up with TRBD2. Per the germline V gene, CDR1 is WSHSY and CDR2 is SAAADI. The J segment lost 1 base and the V segment lost 6 bases, leaving 10 bases of the junction unmatched. The CDR3 has 18 residues. This chain's CDR3 is CASRGGLAGSPRTDTQYF. As DNA, the CDR3 is TGCGCCAGCAGAGGGGGACTAGCGGGATCTCCCCGCACAGATACGCAGTATTTT.

The chain employs TRBV6-5 and TRBJ2-7; weak D call: TRBD2 (6 bases). Germline CDR1 reads MNHEY; CDR2 reads SVGAGI. The CDR3 runs 14 residues. Trimming shortened V by 0 bases and J by 1 base, and 7 bases separated the two germline ends. CDR3 loop: CASSYSGGSYEQYF. DNA for the CDR3: TGTGCCAGCAGTTACTCGGGGGGATCCTACGAGCAGTACTTC.

V gene TRBV11-3 combines with J gene TRBJ1-1; D may be TRBD1 (6 bases). This CDR3 is built from 13 residues. Per germline, CDR1 SGHNT and CDR2 YENEEA. The V end lost 5 bases, the J end lost 2 bases, and 9 bases lay between the germline ends. CDR3: CASSKTGNTEAFF. The CDR3 bases are TGTGCCAGCAGCAAGACAGGAAACACTGAAGCTTTCTTT. Full variable domain (outside the CDR3, taken from reference TRBV11-3 and TRBJ1-1): EAGVVQSPRYKIIEKKQPVAFWCNPISGHNTLYWYLQNLGQGPELLIRYENEEAVDDSQLPKDRFSAERLKGVDSTLKIQPAELGDSAVYLCASSKTGNTEAFFGQGTRLTVV.

In its sample, this clone was seen once. V is TRBV5-1 and J is TRBJ2-3; tentative D call: TRBD2 (6 bases). CDR3 length: 14 amino acids. Trimming took 5 bases from V and 6 from J, leaving 16 bases between them. Germline V gene sequence: CDR1 SGHRS, CDR2 YFSETQ. CDR3 coding DNA: TGCGCCAGCAGGTCCGGGACTGGGGTTGATACGCAGTATTTT. This gives the protein CASRSGTGVDTQYF.